This T cell receptor beta chain was recovered during a study of PD-L1 blockade in urothelial cancer. At the level of the study: The year 2014 saw patients start atezolizumab, 1,200 mg intravenously every 3 weeks.

As regards this clone: As yet, its antigen is unknown.

Clones were read by immunoSEQ multiplex PCR, and TCRdb kept only the in-frame ones, dropping some. The sample carries tens of thousands of clones, around 88% recorded once. Whole-study findings and limits: Pretreatment blood TCR clonality under the median forecast improved survival.

The sequence came from a man aged 55 to 70 with urothelial cancer. This material consisted of PBMCs, taken around atezolizumab (anti-PD-L1) treatment.

CDR3 protein: CASSSGLAGGPGQFF. CDR3 bases: TGTGCCAGCAGTTCGGGACTAGCGGGAGGGCCGGGGCAGTTCTTC. The chain has TRBV27 and TRBJ2-1, with 16 bases matching TRBD2. V shed 4 bases and J 12 bases; nucleotides not matched to a gene: 6. Germline assignment: CDR1 MNHEY and CDR2 SMNVEV (reference sequence). The CDR3 runs to 15 residues.